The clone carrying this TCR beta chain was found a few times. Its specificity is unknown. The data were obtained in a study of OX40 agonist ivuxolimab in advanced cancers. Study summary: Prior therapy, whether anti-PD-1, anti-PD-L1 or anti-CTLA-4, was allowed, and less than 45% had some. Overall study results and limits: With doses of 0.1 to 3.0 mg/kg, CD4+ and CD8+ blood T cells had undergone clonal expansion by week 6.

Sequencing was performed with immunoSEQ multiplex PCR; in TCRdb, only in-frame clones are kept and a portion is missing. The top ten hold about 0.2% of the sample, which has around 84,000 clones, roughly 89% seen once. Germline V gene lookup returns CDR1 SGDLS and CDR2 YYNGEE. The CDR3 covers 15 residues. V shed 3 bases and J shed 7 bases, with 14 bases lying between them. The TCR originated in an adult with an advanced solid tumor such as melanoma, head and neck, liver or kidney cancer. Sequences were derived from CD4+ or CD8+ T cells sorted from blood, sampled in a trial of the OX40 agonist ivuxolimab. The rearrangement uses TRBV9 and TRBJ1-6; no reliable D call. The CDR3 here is CASSATGVSNSPLHF. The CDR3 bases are TGTGCCAGCAGCGCAACCGGGGTCTCGAATTCACCCCTCCACTTT.